Shown below are 30 T cell receptor beta chains from a single sample sequenced in a study of cytomegalovirus exposure and HLA in healthy donors. Vbeta (60) and Jbeta (13) primers were used in the PCR. TCRdb keeps only in-frame clones here, not all; method: immunoSEQ multiplex PCR. The sample has fewer than 250,000 clones, approximately 78% seen once. The sequencing input was PBMCs. The origin of the receptors is a male donor in good health and CMV-seronegative.

The CDR3 nucleotides read TGTGCCAGCAGCTTAGTTCCGGGGACAGGGCTTTACGAGCAGTACTTC. Translated, it gives CASSLVPGTGLYEQYF. The chain links TRBV7-8 to TRBJ2-7, with 9 bases matching TRBD1. Germline V gives CDR1 SGHVS, CDR2 FQNEAQ. The CDR3 sequence is 16 residues long. Germline trimming cut 1 base from V and 4 bases from J; bases unmatched to any gene: 8.

The rearrangement joins TRBV19 to TRBJ2-3; 7 bases match TRBD2. Trimming removed 3 bases from V and 2 bases from J; junction bases left unmatched: 23. The germline CDR1 and CDR2 sequences are LNHDA and SQIVND (reference sequence). The CDR3 covers 21 residues. The CDR3: CASSIEGVGLAAPSPTDTQYF. The CDR3 nucleotides are TGTGCCAGTAGTATTGAAGGGGTAGGGCTAGCGGCACCGTCCCCCACAGATACGCAGTATTTT.

This chain links TRBV11-2 with TRBJ1-2, with a possible D match to TRBD1 (6 bases). The V and J ends lost 0 bases and 7 bases respectively, with 15 bases between them. The CDR3 sequence is 15 residues long. Germline lookup yields CDR1 SGHAT and CDR2 FQNNGV. The CDR3 DNA reads as TGTGCCAGCAGCTTAGATCACTCAGGGGCAGGTGGCTACACCTTC. Protein: CASSLDHSGAGGYTF.

The chain has TRBV7-3 and TRBJ2-3, with 7 bases lining up with TRBD1. Germline CDR1 reads SGHTA; CDR2 reads FQGTGA. The CDR3 is 13 residues long. Unmatched junction bases numbered 0, after V lost 2 bases and J lost 4 bases. DNA for the CDR3: TGTGCCAGCAGCTTACAGGGGGCAGATACGCAGTATTTT. Translated, it gives CASSLQGADTQYF.

This chain links TRBV7-3 with TRBJ2-1; 9 bases match TRBD1. Germline loops: CDR1 SGHTA, CDR2 FQGTGA. The junction had 5 bases not matched to a gene; V was cut back by 4 bases and J by 4 bases. CDR3 size: 15 residues. The CDR3 nucleotides are TGTGCCAGCAGCTATGGACAGGGGAATTACAATGAGCAGTTCTTC. Translation: CASSYGQGNYNEQFF.

This clone was recorded only once. The chain is built from TRBV11-3 and TRBJ1-1, with a weak D call TRBD1 (6 bases). This CDR3 region has 14 residues. Per the germline V gene, CDR1 is SGHNT and CDR2 is YENEEA. The V end lost 6 bases, the J end lost 4 bases, and 15 bases lay between the germline ends. In DNA form, the CDR3 reads TGTGCCAGCAGGAGGGGGATCTACGGCACTGAAGCTTTCTTT. It encodes CASRRGIYGTEAFF.

The CDR3 DNA reads TGTGCCAGCTCACCCAACCTGAGGGACGAGCAGTACTTC. Amino acids: CASSPNLRDEQYF. The rearrangement uses TRBV18 and TRBJ2-7; tentatively, D is TRBD2 (5 bases). Germline V lookup: CDR1 KGHSH, CDR2 LQKENI. The CDR3 contains 13 residues. V gave up 3 bases and J gave up 5 bases, with 11 bases separating them. The whole variable domain, filled in from reference TRBV18 and TRBJ2-7, reads NAGVMQNPRHLVRRRGQEARLRCSPMKGHSHVYWYRQLPEEGLKFMVYLQKENIIDESGMPKERFSAEFPKEGPSILRIQQVVRGDSAAYFCASSPNLRDEQYFGPGTRLTVT.

The chain recombines TRBV4-2 with TRBJ2-2, with 8 bases aligning to TRBD2. Per the germline V gene, CDR1 is LGHNA and CDR2 is YNFKEQ. CDR3 length: 18 residues. With 3 bases clipped from V and 1 base from J, the junction kept 10 bases outside the gene matches. CDR3 in amino acids: CASSHPGGAGGNTGELFF. DNA for the CDR3: TGTGCCAGCAGCCATCCCGGGGGGGCGGGGGGGAACACCGGGGAGCTGTTTTTT.

This chain connects TRBV28 to TRBJ1-2, with 7 bases identical to TRBD1. The germline gives CDR1 MDHEN, CDR2 SYDVKM. The CDR3 spans 17 residues. Germline trimming cut 6 bases from V and 2 bases from J; bases unmatched to any gene: 15. This CDR3 reads CASRPLGQALDNYGYTF. As DNA, the CDR3 is TGTGCCAGCAGGCCCCTTGGACAGGCCTTAGACAACTATGGCTACACCTTC.

This sequence joins TRBV6-5 and TRBJ2-6, with D possibly TRBD2 on 6 matching bases. There are 15 residues in the CDR3. CDR1 is MNHEY and CDR2 is SVGAGI in the germline V gene. The V end was cut by 2 bases, the J end by 8 bases, with 13 bases between. The CDR3 nucleotides are TGTGCCAGCAGTTACCGGGGGACCCGTCCCAACGTCCTGACTTTC. This sequence encodes CASSYRGTRPNVLTF.

The chain is built from TRBV5-8 and TRBJ1-2; tentative D call: TRBD1 (6 bases). V was clipped by 0 bases and J by 4 bases, with 19 bases between them. The CDR3 is made up of 17 amino acids. CDR1 is SGHTS, CDR2 YDEGEE, per germline. DNA for the CDR3: TGTGCCAGCAGCTTGGTCGCAGGGGTTACTTCCAGCTATGGCTACACCTTC. This gives the protein CASSLVAGVTSSYGYTF.

The sample holds a few counts of this clone. The chain is built from TRBV9 and TRBJ2-3; D may be TRBD1 (7 bases). Germline V gene lookup returns CDR1 SGDLS and CDR2 YYNGEE. The CDR3 has 13 residues. Trimming removed 3 bases at V and 4 bases at J, with 9 bases between. CDR3 DNA sequence: TGTGCCAGCAGCGGGAGGGGGCCAGATACGCAGTATTTT. As protein: CASSGRGPDTQYF. Looking up the rest from reference TRBV9 and TRBJ2-3 gives the full variable domain: DSGVTQTPKHLITATGQRVTLRCSPRSGDLSVYWYQQSLDQGLQFLIQYYNGEERAKGNILERFSAQQFPDLHSELNLSSLELGDSALYFCASSGRGPDTQYFGPGTRLTVL.

This clone was detected once. The genes are TRBV19 and TRBJ2-1; 8 bases fit TRBD2. CDR3 length: 15 amino acids. J was trimmed by 5 bases and V by 8 bases; bases with no gene match: 11. The germline V gene encodes CDR1 LNHDA and CDR2 SQIVND (reference sequence). The CDR3, as DNA: TGTGCCAGTCGCCCTGGACAGCGGGGGAACAATGAGCAGTTCTTC. Translated, it gives CASRPGQRGNNEQFF.

The chain recombines TRBV29-1 with TRBJ2-5, with 13 bases matching TRBD2. The end of the DNA fits TRBJ2-7 better, so the J call may be wrong. The CDR3 is made up of 14 amino acids. Germline V gene sequence: CDR1 SQVTM, CDR2 ANQGSEA. The CDR3 is CSVAPGLAGYEQYF. CDR3 DNA: TGCAGCGTTGCACCGGGACTAGCGGGATACGAGCAGTACTTC.

The V call is TRBV2, the J call TRBJ1-2, with 7 bases lining up with TRBD1. This CDR3 is 12 amino acids long. Per germline, CDR1 SNHLY and CDR2 FYNNEI. The V gene end was trimmed by 5 bases and the J gene end by 4 bases; junction bases not matched to a gene: 1. The CDR3 region is CASSRDSYGYTF. The DNA for the CDR3 is TGTGCCAGCAGTCGGGACAGCTATGGCTACACCTTC.

The rearrangement uses TRBV7-8 and TRBJ2-3, with a weak D call TRBD2 (5 bases). V was shortened by 1 base and J by 7 bases, with 12 bases between the two germline ends. The CDR3 contains 14 residues. Germline assignment: CDR1 SGHVS and CDR2 FQNEAQ. The CDR3 DNA is TGTGCCAGCAGCTTAGATAGTTCGGGGAATACGCAGTATTTT. It encodes CASSLDSSGNTQYF.

The V and J genes are TRBV7-9 and TRBJ1-5; D uncertain. V was trimmed by 2 bases and J by 5 bases, leaving 7 bases between them. Germline values: CDR1 SEHNR, CDR2 FQNEAQ (reference sequence). This CDR3 region has 13 residues. CDR3 DNA sequence: TGTGCCAGCAGCTTATGGGCAGATCAGCCCCAGCATTTT. Protein product: CASSLWADQPQHF.

V is TRBV27 and J is TRBJ2-5; possible D gene TRBD2, 5 bases. The J call may be faulty, since TRBJ2-7 better matches the DNA end. This CDR3 is 15 amino acids long. Germline V gives CDR1 MNHEY, CDR2 SMNVEV (reference sequence). The chain's CDR3 is CASRTPGGLSYEQYF. CDR3 DNA sequence: TGTGCCAGCAGGACCCCTGGCGGGCTCTCCTACGAGCAGTACTTC.

The chain recombines TRBV7-3 with TRBJ2-3, with 9 bases matching TRBD2. This CDR3 is built from 16 residues. Trimming cost V 1 base and J 3 bases; bases outside gene matches: 5. The germline V gene has CDR1 SGHTA and CDR2 FQGTGA. The CDR3 here is CASSLMASGMTDTQYF. Here the CDR3 DNA reads TGTGCCAGCAGCTTAATGGCTAGCGGGATGACAGATACGCAGTATTTT. Full variable domain (rest looked up from reference TRBV7-3 and TRBJ2-3): GAGVSQTPSNKVTEKGKYVELRCDPISGHTALYWYRQSLGQGPEFLIYFQGTGAADDSGLPNDRFFAVRPEGSVSTLKIQRTERGDSAVYLCASSLMASGMTDTQYFGPGTRLTVL.

The V gene is TRBV28, the J gene TRBJ1-2; 7 nucleotides agree with TRBD1. This CDR3 is 13 amino acids long. Trimming removed 7 bases from V and 4 bases from J; junction bases left unmatched: 6. CDR1 and CDR2 from the germline V gene are MDHEN and SYDVKM. The CDR3 bases are TGTGCCAGCACCCTGAACAGGGGCTATGGCTACACCTTC. Translated: CASTLNRGYGYTF.

This clone was seen once. The chain links TRBV27 to TRBJ1-1; the D gene is possibly TRBD1 (5 bases). With 0 bases removed from V and 1 base from J, the gap between germline ends came to 9 bases. The CDR3 covers 15 residues. Germline values: CDR1 MNHEY, CDR2 SMNVEV (reference sequence). In nucleotides, the CDR3 is TGTGCCAGCAGTTTATCGGGAAGGGGGAACACTGAAGCTTTCTTT. It codes for CASSLSGRGNTEAFF.

CDR3 loop: CASSLTSGGYNEQFF. DNA of the CDR3: TGTGCCAGCAGCTTGACTAGCGGGGGCTACAATGAGCAGTTCTTC. The chain combines TRBV7-2 with TRBJ2-1; 12 bases line up with TRBD2. Germline lookup yields CDR1 SGHTA and CDR2 FQGNSA. The CDR3 covers 15 residues. Trimming took 3 bases from V and 3 from J; bases not matched to a gene: 0. Full variable domain (missing parts from reference TRBV7-2 and TRBJ2-1): GAGVSQSPSNKVTEKGKDVELRCDPISGHTALYWYRQSLGQGLEFLIYFQGNSAPDKSGLPSDRFSAERTGGSVSTLTIQRTQQEDSAVYLCASSLTSGGYNEQFFGPGTRLTVL.

The chain recombines TRBV6-1 with TRBJ2-4; 12 positions agree with TRBD1. The CDR3 totals 15 residues. Germline-derived CDR1 and CDR2 are MNHNS and SASEGT. V was clipped by 4 bases and J by 8 bases; unmatched bases: 6. The DNA for the CDR3 is TGTGCCAGCAGTGGGGACAGGGGGCTATCGGACATTCAGTACTTC. Protein: CASSGDRGLSDIQYF.

This sequence joins TRBV10-2 and TRBJ2-5, with TRBD2 matching over 8 bases. J gave up 5 bases and V 6 bases, and 5 bases lay outside the gene matches. CDR1 is WSHSY and CDR2 is SAAADI in the germline V gene. This CDR3 contains 13 residues. CDR3 sequence (DNA): TGCGCCAGCAGAAGTAGCGGGACGGAGACCCAGTACTTC. Its translation is CASRSSGTETQYF.

Concerning this clone itself: Other DNA sequences in this specimen translate into the identical CDR3. V usage is TRBV6-1 and J usage is TRBJ2-7, with TRBD1 matching 8 bases. V lost 6 bases, J lost 0 bases, and 7 bases stayed unmatched. In germline, CDR1 is MNHNS, CDR2 SASEGT. There are 15 residues in the CDR3. The CDR3 spells CASRDRALGSYEQYF. CDR3 DNA sequence: TGTGCCAGCAGGGACAGGGCCTTGGGCTCCTACGAGCAGTACTTC.

The chain links TRBV6-1 to TRBJ2-5, with 7 bases fitting TRBD2. V shed 6 bases, J shed 4 bases, and the junction held 2 bases outside the gene matches. This CDR3 has 12 amino acids. Looked up from germline, CDR1 is MNHNS and CDR2 is SASEGT. The CDR3 region is CASSRGGETQYF. In nucleotides, the CDR3 is TGTGCCAGCAGCCGCGGGGGAGAGACCCAGTACTTC.

The chain links TRBV18 to TRBJ2-3; 11 nucleotides line up with TRBD1. This CDR3 comprises 15 residues. Germline V gene lookup returns CDR1 KGHSH and CDR2 LQKENI. V was clipped by 3 bases and J by 4 bases; unmatched bases: 3. The CDR3 is CASSPPGQGADTQYF. CDR3 DNA: TGTGCCAGCTCACCCCCGGGACAGGGGGCAGATACGCAGTATTTT.

V usage is TRBV27 and J usage is TRBJ2-5, with 8 bases that match TRBD1. The CDR3 extends over 15 amino acids. V shed 6 bases and J 4 bases; nucleotides not matched to a gene: 10. The germline V gene has CDR1 MNHEY and CDR2 SMNVEV (reference sequence). The CDR3 here is CASSGTGEVVETQYF. The CDR3 nucleotides read TGTGCCAGCAGCGGGACAGGAGAGGTAGTAGAGACCCAGTACTTC.

The chain couples TRBV19 to TRBJ2-1, with TRBD1 matching over 10 bases. CDR1 LNHDA and CDR2 SQIVND come from the germline V gene (reference sequence). The ends lost 10 bases at V and 7 bases at J; junction bases unmatched: 10. There are 14 residues in the CDR3. CDR3 bases: TGTGCCACCACCCGGGACAGGGGAGTAAATGAGCAGTTCTTC. It is translated as CATTRDRGVNEQFF.

This sequence joins TRBV19 and TRBJ1-4, with D possibly TRBD1 on 6 matching bases. Per germline, CDR1 LNHDA and CDR2 SQIVND (reference sequence). The CDR3 has 12 amino acids. Trimming stripped 10 bases from V and 6 bases from J, with 12 bases between. CDR3 in DNA: TGTGCCACCGAGGGGGGGGATGAAAAACTGTTTTTT. Translated, it gives CATEGGDEKLFF.